The TCR beta chain described here comes from a study of post-analysis software for immune sequencing data. Study in general: Relapsing-remitting, secondary progressive and progressive-relapsing forms of multiple sclerosis all featured among disease courses. Study-level findings and limits: Significantly lower normalized Chao1 diversity was seen in multiple sclerosis patients than in controls.

In its sample, this clonotype was seen a few times. Its matching antigen is unknown. TCR beta cDNA libraries included unique molecular identifiers. In TCRdb, the PCR reads were re-called with MiXCR into one record per CDR3 protein. The table has 650,000 to 900,000 distinct CDR3 sequences, 46% seen once. The specimen sequenced was blood. This sequence originates from a girl aged 10 to 17 with multiple sclerosis.

CDR3 DNA sequence: TGCAGCGTGGAACGGGGAGGGAGGAACATTCAGTACTTC. It yields the protein CSVERGGRNIQYF. The J gene is TRBJ2-4, the V gene TRBV29-1; 7 positions match TRBD2. This CDR3 is built from 13 residues. The trim removed 6 bases at V and 7 bases at J, leaving 9 bases unmatched. Germline values: CDR1 SQVTM, CDR2 ANQGSEA.